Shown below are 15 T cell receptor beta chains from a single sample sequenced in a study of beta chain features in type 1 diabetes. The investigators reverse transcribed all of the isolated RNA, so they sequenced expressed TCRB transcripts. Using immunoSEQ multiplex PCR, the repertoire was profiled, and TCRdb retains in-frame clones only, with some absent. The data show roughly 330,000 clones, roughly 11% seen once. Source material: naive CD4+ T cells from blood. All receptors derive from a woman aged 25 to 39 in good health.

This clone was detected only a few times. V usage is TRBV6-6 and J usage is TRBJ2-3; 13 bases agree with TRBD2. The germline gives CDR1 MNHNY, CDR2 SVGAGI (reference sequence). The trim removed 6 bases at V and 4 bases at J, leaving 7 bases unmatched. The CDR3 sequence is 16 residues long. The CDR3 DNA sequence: TGTGCCAGCAGCACCGGAGGACTAGCGGGAGCAGATACGCAGTATTTT. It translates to CASSTGGLAGADTQYF.

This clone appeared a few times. CDR3 amino acids: CATSRGDFTDTQYF. The CDR3 nucleotides read TGTGCCACCAGCAGAGGAGATTTCACAGATACGCAGTATTTT. The chain uses TRBV15 and TRBJ2-3; D remains unclear. The CDR3 is 14 residues long. Trimming removed 1 base from V and 2 bases from J, with 7 bases in between. Germline-derived CDR1 and CDR2 are LNHNV and YYDKDF (reference sequence).

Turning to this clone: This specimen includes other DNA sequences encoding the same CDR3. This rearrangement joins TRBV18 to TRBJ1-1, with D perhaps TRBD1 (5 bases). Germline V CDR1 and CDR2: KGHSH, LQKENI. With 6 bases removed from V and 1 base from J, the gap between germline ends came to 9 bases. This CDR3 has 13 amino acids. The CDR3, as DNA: TGTGCCAGCTCCCCTAGGGGGAACACTGAAGCTTTCTTT. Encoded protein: CASSPRGNTEAFF.

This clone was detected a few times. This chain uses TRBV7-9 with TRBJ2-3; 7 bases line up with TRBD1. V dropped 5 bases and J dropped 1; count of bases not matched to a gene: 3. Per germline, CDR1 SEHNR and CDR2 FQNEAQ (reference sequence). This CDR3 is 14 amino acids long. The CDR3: CASSVDRGTDTQYF. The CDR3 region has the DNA TGTGCCAGCAGCGTAGACAGGGGCACAGATACGCAGTATTTT.

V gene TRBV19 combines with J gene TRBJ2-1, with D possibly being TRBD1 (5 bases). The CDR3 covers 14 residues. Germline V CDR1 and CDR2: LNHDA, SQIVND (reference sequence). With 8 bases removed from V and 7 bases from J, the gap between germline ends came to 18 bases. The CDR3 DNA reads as TGTGCCAGTGAAGGAGCAGGAAGGGGTAATGAGCAGTTCTTC. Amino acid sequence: CASEGAGRGNEQFF.

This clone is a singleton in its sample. The CDR3 reads CASSQDRAGGLNEQFF. CDR3 coding DNA: TGTGCCAGCAGCCAAGATCGGGCAGGGGGCCTGAATGAGCAGTTCTTC. The chain has TRBV4-2 and TRBJ2-1; 8 bases match TRBD1. Per germline, CDR1 LGHNA and CDR2 YNFKEQ. The CDR3 has 16 amino acids. The ends lost 0 bases at V and 7 bases at J; junction bases unmatched: 8.

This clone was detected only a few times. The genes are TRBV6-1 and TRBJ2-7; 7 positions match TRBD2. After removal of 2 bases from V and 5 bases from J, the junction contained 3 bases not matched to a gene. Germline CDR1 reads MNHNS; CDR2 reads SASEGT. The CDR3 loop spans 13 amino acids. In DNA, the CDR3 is TGTGCCAGCAGTGAAAAACGGGGGGACGAGCAGTACTTC. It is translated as CASSEKRGDEQYF.

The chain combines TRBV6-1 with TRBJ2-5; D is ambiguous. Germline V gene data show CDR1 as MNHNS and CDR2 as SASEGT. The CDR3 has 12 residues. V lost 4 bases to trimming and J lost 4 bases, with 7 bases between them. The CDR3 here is CASSARIETQYF. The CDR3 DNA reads TGTGCCAGCAGTGCGAGGATAGAGACCCAGTACTTC.

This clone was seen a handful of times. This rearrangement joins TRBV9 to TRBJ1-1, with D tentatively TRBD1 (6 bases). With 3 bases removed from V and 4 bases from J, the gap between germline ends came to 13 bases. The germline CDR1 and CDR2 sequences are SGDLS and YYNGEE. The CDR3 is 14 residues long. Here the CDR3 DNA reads TGTGCCAGCAGCGCGCAATACAGGGCCACTGAAGCTTTCTTT. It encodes CASSAQYRATEAFF. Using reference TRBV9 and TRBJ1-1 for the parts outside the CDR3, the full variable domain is DSGVTQTPKHLITATGQRVTLRCSPRSGDLSVYWYQQSLDQGLQFLIQYYNGEERAKGNILERFSAQQFPDLHSELNLSSLELGDSALYFCASSAQYRATEAFFGQGTRLTVV.

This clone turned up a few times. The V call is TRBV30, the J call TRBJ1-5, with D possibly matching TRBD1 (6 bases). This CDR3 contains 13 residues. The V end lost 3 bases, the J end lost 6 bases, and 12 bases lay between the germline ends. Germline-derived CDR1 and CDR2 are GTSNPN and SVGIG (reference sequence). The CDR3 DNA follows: TGTGCCTGGAGCAGACAGGAAGCTCAGCCCCAGCATTTT. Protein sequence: CAWSRQEAQPQHF.

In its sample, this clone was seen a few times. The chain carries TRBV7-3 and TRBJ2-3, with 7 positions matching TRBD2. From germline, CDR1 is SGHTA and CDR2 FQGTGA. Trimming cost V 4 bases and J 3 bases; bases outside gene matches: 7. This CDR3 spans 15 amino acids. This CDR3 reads CASSSSGGRTDTQYF. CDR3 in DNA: TGTGCCAGCAGCTCCTCGGGAGGAAGGACAGATACGCAGTATTTT.

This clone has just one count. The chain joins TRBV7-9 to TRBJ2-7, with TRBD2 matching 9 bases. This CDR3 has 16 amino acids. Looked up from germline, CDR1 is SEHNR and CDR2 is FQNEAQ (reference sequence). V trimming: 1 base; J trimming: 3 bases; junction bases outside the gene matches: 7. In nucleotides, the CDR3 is TGTGCCAGCAGCTTAGGGTTAGCGGGAGTTCACTACGAGCAGTACTTC. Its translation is CASSLGLAGVHYEQYF.

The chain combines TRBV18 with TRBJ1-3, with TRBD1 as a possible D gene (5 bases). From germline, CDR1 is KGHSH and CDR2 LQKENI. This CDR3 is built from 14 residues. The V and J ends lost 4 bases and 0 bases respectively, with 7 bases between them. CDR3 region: CASSLTGSGNTIYF. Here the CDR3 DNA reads TGTGCCAGCTCACTCACAGGCTCTGGAAACACCATATATTTT.

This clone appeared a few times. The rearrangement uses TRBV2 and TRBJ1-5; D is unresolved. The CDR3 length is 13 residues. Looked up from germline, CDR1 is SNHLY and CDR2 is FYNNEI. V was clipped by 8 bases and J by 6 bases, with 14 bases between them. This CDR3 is CASCPEVGQPQHF. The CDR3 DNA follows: TGTGCCAGCTGCCCCGAGGTGGGTCAGCCCCAGCATTTT.

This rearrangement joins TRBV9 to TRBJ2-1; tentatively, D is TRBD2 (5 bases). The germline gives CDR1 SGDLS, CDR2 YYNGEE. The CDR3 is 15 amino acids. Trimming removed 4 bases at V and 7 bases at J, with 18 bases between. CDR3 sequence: CASSPRGPDGNEQFF. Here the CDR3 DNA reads TGTGCCAGCAGCCCCCGCGGGCCCGACGGGAATGAGCAGTTCTTC.